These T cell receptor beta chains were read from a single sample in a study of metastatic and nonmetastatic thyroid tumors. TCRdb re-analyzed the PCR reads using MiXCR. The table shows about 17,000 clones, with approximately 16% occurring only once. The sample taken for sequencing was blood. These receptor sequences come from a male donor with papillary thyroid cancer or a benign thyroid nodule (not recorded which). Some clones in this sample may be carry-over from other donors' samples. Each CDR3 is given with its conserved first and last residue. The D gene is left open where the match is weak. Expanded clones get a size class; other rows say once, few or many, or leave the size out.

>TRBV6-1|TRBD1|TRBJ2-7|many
CASTGQANGAYEQYF
TGTGCCAGCACGGGACAGGCTAATGGGGCCTACGAGCAGTACTTC
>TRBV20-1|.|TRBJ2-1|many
CSAGGPGTRNEQFF
TGCAGTGCTGGGGGCCCCGGGACTCGGAATGAGCAGTTCTTC
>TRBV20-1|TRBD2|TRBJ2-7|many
CSARRGGRGYEQYF
TGCAGTGCTAGGAGGGGCGGGAGAGGCTACGAGCAGTACTTC
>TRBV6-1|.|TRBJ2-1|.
CASRFGLEQFF
TGTGCCAGCAGGTTCGGCCTTGAGCAGTTCTTC
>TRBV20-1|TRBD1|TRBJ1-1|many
CSAKSIQGTNTEAFF
TGCAGTGCTAAGTCCATACAGGGGACGAACACTGAAGCTTTCTTT
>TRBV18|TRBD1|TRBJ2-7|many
CASSPGQENSYEQYF
TGTGCCAGCTCACCGGGACAGGAAAACTCCTACGAGCAGTACTTC
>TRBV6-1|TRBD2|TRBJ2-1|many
CASSVLGGYNEQFF
TGTGCCAGCAGCGTACTGGGGGGGTACAATGAGCAGTTCTTC
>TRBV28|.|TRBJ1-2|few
CASRVRTDGGYTF
TGTGCCAGCAGAGTGAGGACTGACGGCGGCTACACCTTC
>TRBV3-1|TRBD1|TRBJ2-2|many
CASSTGGSYTGELFF
TGTGCCAGCAGCACAGGGGGATCGTACACCGGGGAGCTGTTTTTT
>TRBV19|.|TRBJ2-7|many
CASSITVDYEQYF
TGTGCCAGTAGTATTACAGTGGACTACGAGCAGTACTTC
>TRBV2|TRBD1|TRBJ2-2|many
CASRVTGVTGELFF
TGTGCCAGCAGAGTGACAGGGGTGACCGGGGAGCTGTTTTTT
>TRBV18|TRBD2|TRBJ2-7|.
CASSPASGYEQYF
TGTGCCAGCTCACCGGCTAGCGGCTACGAGCAGTACTTC
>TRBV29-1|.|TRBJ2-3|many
CSGGKWDTNTQYF
TGCAGCGGGGGAAAGTGGGACACAAATACGCAGTATTTT
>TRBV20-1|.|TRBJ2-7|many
CSARGLVREQYF
TGCAGTGCTAGAGGACTAGTGCGCGAGCAGTACTTC
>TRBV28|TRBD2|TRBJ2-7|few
CASSCAAGGLYEQYF
TGTGCCAGCAGCTGTGCGGCGGGAGGGCTTTACGAGCAATACTTC
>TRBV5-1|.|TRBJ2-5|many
CASSWGRQDQETQYF
TGCGCCAGCAGCTGGGGGAGACAAGACCAAGAGACCCAGTACTTC
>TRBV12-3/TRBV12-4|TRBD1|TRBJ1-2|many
CASSPGQGAHGYTF
TGTGCCAGCAGTCCGGGACAGGGGGCTCATGGCTACACCTTC
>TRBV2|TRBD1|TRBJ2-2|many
CASEQGSKNTGELFF
TGTGCCAGCGAACAGGGGTCCAAGAACACCGGGGAGCTGTTTTTT
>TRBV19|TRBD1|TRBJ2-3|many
CASSIRRQGTDTQYF
TGTGCCAGTAGTATCCGCCGACAGGGGACAGATACGCAGTATTTT
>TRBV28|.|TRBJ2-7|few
CASSLRSLFGEAYEQYF
TGTGCCAGCAGTTTAAGGTCCCTCTTCGGTGAGGCCTACGAGCAGTACTTC
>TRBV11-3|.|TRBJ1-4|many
CASRRWGAEKLFF
TGTGCCAGCAGAAGATGGGGGGCTGAAAAACTGTTTTTT
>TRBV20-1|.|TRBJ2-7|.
CSARDIREAAYEQYF
TGCAGTGCTAGAGATATCAGGGAAGCGGCTTACGAGCAGTACTTC
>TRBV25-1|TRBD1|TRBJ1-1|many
CASSGRQGREMNTEAFF
TGTGCCAGCAGTGGCCGACAGGGAAGAGAAATGAACACTGAAGCTTTCTTT
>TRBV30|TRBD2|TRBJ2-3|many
CAWSWTSTGGDTQYF
TGTGCCTGGAGTTGGACCTCAACGGGGGGAGATACGCAGTATTTT
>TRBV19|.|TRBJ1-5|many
CASSIVLEVGNQPQHF
TGTGCCAGTAGTATAGTTCTGGAAGTTGGCAATCAGCCCCAGCATTTT
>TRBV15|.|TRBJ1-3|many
CATSRAGRGNTIYF
TGTGCCACCAGCAGGGCGGGGCGGGGAAACACCATATATTTT
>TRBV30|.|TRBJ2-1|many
CAWSVGGNNEQFF
TGTGCCTGGAGTGTAGGCGGAAACAATGAGCAGTTCTTC
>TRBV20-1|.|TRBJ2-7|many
CSASPGYEQYF
TGCAGTGCGTCCCCTGGATACGAGCAGTACTTC
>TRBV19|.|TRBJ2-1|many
CASSTLGYNEQFF
TGTGCCAGTAGTACCCTTGGCTACAATGAGCAGTTCTTC
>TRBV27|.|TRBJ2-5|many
CASSLLLGGSGTQYF
TGTGCCAGCAGTTTATTATTGGGGGGTTCAGGGACCCAGTACTTC
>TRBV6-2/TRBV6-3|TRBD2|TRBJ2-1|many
CASRETGLAGEIGNEQFF
TGTGCCAGTAGAGAAACAGGGCTAGCGGGAGAAATTGGGAATGAGCAGTTCTTC
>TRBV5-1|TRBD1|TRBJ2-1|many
CASSSSTGGPSNEQFF
TGCGCCAGCAGCTCGAGTACAGGGGGTCCTTCAAATGAGCAGTTCTTC
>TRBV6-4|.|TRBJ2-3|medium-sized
CASSQSILGADTQYF
TGTGCCAGCAGCCAATCCATACTAGGTGCAGATACGCAGTATTTT
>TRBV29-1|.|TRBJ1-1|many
CSVEVGAGAFF
TGCAGCGTTGAGGTTGGGGCGGGAGCTTTCTTT
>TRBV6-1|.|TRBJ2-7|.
CATKGEGFYEQYF
TGTGCCACCAAGGGAGAGGGTTTCTACGAGCAGTACTTC
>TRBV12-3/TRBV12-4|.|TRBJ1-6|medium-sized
CASSLGDNNSPLHF
TGTGCCAGCAGTTTAGGGGATAATAATTCACCCCTCCACTTT
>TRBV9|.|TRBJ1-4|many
CASSPQGGPGLEKLFF
TGTGCCAGCAGCCCACAAGGGGGACCCGGCCTGGAAAAACTGTTTTTT
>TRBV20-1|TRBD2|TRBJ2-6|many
CSGSGTQDSGANVLTF
TGCAGTGGTAGCGGGACGCAGGATTCTGGGGCCAACGTCCTGACTTTC
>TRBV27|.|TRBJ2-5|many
CASGPGLQYF
TGTGCCAGCGGGCCCGGACTTCAGTACTTC
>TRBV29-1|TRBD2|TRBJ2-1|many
CSVVLAGTSYNEQFF
TGCAGCGTTGTACTAGCGGGCACCTCCTACAATGAGCAGTTCTTC
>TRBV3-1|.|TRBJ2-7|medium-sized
CASSHTYEQYF
TGTGCCAGCAGCCATACTTACGAGCAGTACTTC
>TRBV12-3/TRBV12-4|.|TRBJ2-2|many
CASSRNPRRAGTGELFF
TGTGCCAGCTCCAGGAACCCGCGGAGAGCGGGTACCGGGGAGCTGTTTTTT
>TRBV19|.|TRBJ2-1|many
CASSISLVHEQFF
TGTGCCAGTAGTATTAGTCTGGTACATGAGCAGTTCTTC
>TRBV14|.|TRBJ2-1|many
CASSQDRVYNEQFF
TGTGCCAGCAGCCAAGACAGGGTCTACAATGAGCAGTTCTTC
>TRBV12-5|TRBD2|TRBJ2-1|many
CASGHGTTGDNEQFF
TGTGCTAGTGGACACGGGACTACGGGAGACAATGAGCAGTTCTTC
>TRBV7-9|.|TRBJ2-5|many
CASSLEGRQETQYF
TGTGCCAGCAGCTTAGAGGGCAGGCAAGAGACCCAGTACTTC
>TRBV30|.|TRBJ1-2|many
CAWSPGGTLNYGYTF
TGTGCCTGGAGTCCGGGGGGAACACTTAACTATGGCTACACCTTC